This is a list of T cell receptor beta chains from one sample in a study of T cells after yellow fever vaccination. A single record per CDR3 protein comes from TCRdb applying MiXCR to the 5' RACE reads. The sample gives hundreds of thousands of distinct CDR3 sequences, approximately 10% of which show up once; 18% is in the top ten. The sequences come from PBMCs, collected on the day of the first yellow fever vaccination. The receptors originated from a man between 18 and 29 years old who received the YFV17D yellow fever vaccine. Each CDR3 is given without its conserved first and last residue. Clone size is given for some rows only: seen once, a few or many times, or a class if the clone is expanded.

size | V | CDR3
few | TRBV6-2/TRBV6-3 | ASRLDTSGLAKNIQY
few | TRBV7-3 | ASSLTFSGELF
NA | TRBV5-1 | ASSLDSFLTGGSGELF
NA | TRBV29-1 | SVVSTLYEQY
few | TRBV6-6 | ASNSGSSYEQY
few | TRBV20-1 | SASSGQGIPGNTIY
NA | TRBV4-3 | ASSQVRSGHKNTGELF
NA | TRBV29-1 | SVVFTRDANTGELF
few | TRBV20-1 | SAEADTTDTQY
NA | TRBV20-1 | SARTGGQPQH
NA | TRBV7-2 | ASTLSPQSGELF
NA | TRBV13 | ASSPAEAAVETQY
few | TRBV7-2 | ASSPVDWAGELF
NA | TRBV20-1 | SANLRTGSTDTQY